The 31 T cell receptor beta chains in this list originate from one sample, sequenced in a study of control samples from healthy donors and cancer patients. The assay was immunoSEQ multiplex PCR, and TCRdb's table has in-frame clones only and misses some. The repertoire holds about 60,000 clones, just over 90% seen once, with roughly 1.2% in the top ten. Sequenced material: PBMCs. The receptors stem from a woman in her fifties or sixties with colorectal cancer.

The rearrangement uses TRBV2 and TRBJ2-3; TRBD2 matches at 14 bases. The ends lost 5 bases at V and 6 bases at J; junction bases unmatched: 7. The CDR3 covers 16 residues. Germline CDR1 reads SNHLY; CDR2 reads FYNNEI. CDR3 protein: CASSRLAGGLGDTQYF. CDR3 in DNA: TGTGCCAGCAGTCGACTAGCGGGAGGGCTCGGGGATACGCAGTATTTT.

This chain connects TRBV2 to TRBJ2-1; D unclear. V lost 0 bases and J lost 14, with 8 bases in between. This CDR3 is built from 11 residues. Germline loops: CDR1 SNHLY, CDR2 FYNNEI. The CDR3 sequence: CASSEATIKFF. The CDR3 DNA reads as TGTGCCAGCAGTGAAGCTACTATAAAGTTCTTC.

J is TRBJ1-5 and V is TRBV19, with TRBD1 matching 9 bases. The CDR3 covers 14 residues. The germline V gene has CDR1 LNHDA and CDR2 SQIVND (reference sequence). The V segment lost 5 bases and the J segment 5 bases; nucleotides outside the gene matches: 4. The CDR3 sequence is CASSFGQGHQPQHF. The CDR3 region has the DNA TGTGCCAGTAGTTTCGGACAGGGGCATCAGCCCCAGCATTTT.

The CDR3 is CASSLVSPNTEAFF. The CDR3, as DNA: TGTGCCAGCAGCTTGGTATCGCCGAACACTGAAGCTTTCTTT. The V gene is TRBV5-6, the J gene TRBJ1-1; D gene ambiguous. Trimming removed 0 bases from V and 1 base from J, with 7 bases in between. CDR3 length equals 14 residues. Germline loops: CDR1 SGHDT, CDR2 YYEEEE.

This clone was seen only a few times. This sequence joins TRBV20-1 and TRBJ2-7; TRBD2 agrees at 7 bases. The CDR3 spans 15 residues. Trimming cost V 3 bases and J 0 bases; bases outside gene matches: 8. The germline gives CDR1 DFQATT, CDR2 SNEGSKA (reference sequence). CDR3 DNA: TGCAGTGCTAGTTCGGGGGGACTGAGCTCCTACGAGCAGTACTTC. It yields the protein CSASSGGLSSYEQYF.

The chain carries TRBV11-2 and TRBJ1-1; maybe TRBD1 (6 bases). The CDR3 runs to 12 residues. CDR1 and CDR2 from the germline V gene are SGHAT and FQNNGV. Trimming stripped 4 bases from V and 8 bases from J, with 11 bases between. CDR3 coding DNA: TGTGCCAGCAGCTCCCGGGACATGGAAGCTTTCTTT. Translating gives CASSSRDMEAFF. Using reference TRBV11-2 and TRBJ1-1 for the parts outside the CDR3, the full variable domain is EAGVAQSPRYKIIEKRQSVAFWCNPISGHATLYWYQQILGQGPKLLIQFQNNGVVDDSQLPKDRFSAERLKGVDSTLKIQPAKLEDSAVYLCASSSRDMEAFFGQGTRLTVV.

The chain combines TRBV11-1 with TRBJ2-2; the D gene could be TRBD1 or TRBD2 (6 bases each). From germline, CDR1 is SGHAT and CDR2 FQDESV (reference sequence). The CDR3 consists of 15 residues. V was trimmed by 5 bases and J by 4 bases, leaving 14 bases between them. CDR3 region: CASSRQGGSTGELFF. The CDR3 nucleotides are TGTGCCAGCAGCCGACAAGGGGGGAGCACCGGGGAGCTGTTTTTT.

J is TRBJ1-2 and V is TRBV28; D is unresolved. This CDR3 has 14 amino acids. Germline V gene sequence: CDR1 MDHEN, CDR2 SYDVKM. Between the trimmed V and J ends, which lost 3 bases and 4 bases, there was a span of 12 bases. The CDR3 reads CASSFHARIYGYTF. The DNA for the CDR3 is TGTGCCAGCAGTTTTCATGCGCGTATCTATGGCTACACCTTC.

The chain recombines TRBV19 with TRBJ1-5, with a weak D call TRBD1 (5 bases). V was pared by 10 bases and J by 7 bases, with 17 bases between. CDR3 length: 13 residues. Germline CDR1 and CDR2: LNHDA and SQIVND (reference sequence). The CDR3: CATAAGPNQPQHF. The DNA of the CDR3 is TGTGCCACCGCGGCAGGGCCCAACCAGCCCCAGCATTTT.

The J gene is TRBJ1-4, the V gene TRBV28; D is ambiguous. V was shortened by 3 bases and J by 8 bases, with 22 bases between the two germline ends. This CDR3 has 17 amino acids. Germline CDR1 MDHEN, CDR2 SYDVKM. CDR3 sequence (DNA): TGTGCCAGCAGTTTGTCCCCCCCCATCGCCCTTCGGGAAAAACTGTTTTTT. Translated, it gives CASSLSPPIALREKLFF.

The V call is TRBV5-1, the J call TRBJ1-1; a possible D gene is TRBD1 (6 bases). This CDR3 contains 15 residues. Per germline, CDR1 SGHRS and CDR2 YFSETQ. V lost 1 base to trimming and J lost 5 bases, with 15 bases between them. CDR3 bases: TGCGCCAGCAGCTTGTACGGGGGCTCAGGGACTGAAGCTTTCTTT. This encodes CASSLYGGSGTEAFF.

This chain connects TRBV4-2 to TRBJ2-3; 8 nucleotides match TRBD2. With 2 bases clipped from V and 5 bases from J, the junction kept 21 bases outside the gene matches. CDR1 is LGHNA, CDR2 YNFKEQ, per germline. The CDR3 has 20 amino acids. The CDR3 DNA follows: TGTGCCAGCAGCCAAAGACCCGGGAGGACGGGGGGGCCCACCGGAGATACGCAGTATTTT. This gives the protein CASSQRPGRTGGPTGDTQYF.

This chain links TRBV7-3 with TRBJ2-5, with D possibly TRBD1 on 5 matching bases. Trimming took 0 bases from V and 5 from J, leaving 7 bases between them. Germline V lookup: CDR1 SGHTA, CDR2 FQGTGA. This CDR3 spans 13 amino acids. The CDR3 reads CASSLTWGETQYF. DNA for the CDR3: TGTGCCAGCAGCTTAACGTGGGGCGAGACCCAGTACTTC.

This clone was observed once. The chain carries TRBV7-2 and TRBJ2-3, with 7 bases aligning to TRBD2. Germline CDR1 is SGHTA and CDR2 is FQGNSA. Trimming at V came to 5 bases and at J to 0 bases, leaving 17 bases not matched to a gene. The CDR3 covers 19 residues. The CDR3 region has the DNA TGTGCCAGCAGCCCTGCCTGGGGGAGGGCACGGGCTAGCACAGATACGCAGTATTTT. The encoded protein is CASSPAWGRARASTDTQYF.

This chain connects TRBV11-1 to TRBJ1-4; 9 bases fit TRBD1. Germline CDR1 reads SGHAT; CDR2 reads FQDESV (reference sequence). J lost 4 bases, V lost 5 bases, and 2 bases had no gene match. CDR3 size: 14 residues. CDR3 coding DNA: TGTGCCAGCAGCCACAGGGGGCATAATGAAAAACTGTTTTTT. Translation gives CASSHRGHNEKLFF.

The DNA of the CDR3 is TGTGCCAGCAGTTCCTTGTCCGGGACTAGCGGGGTTTGGGAGCAGTTCTTC. Its translation is CASSSLSGTSGVWEQFF. V usage is TRBV27 and J usage is TRBJ2-1; TRBD2 agrees at 13 bases. Germline CDR1 reads MNHEY; CDR2 reads SMNVEV (reference sequence). The junction had 13 bases not matched to a gene; V was cut back by 4 bases and J by 10 bases. This CDR3 spans 17 amino acids.

The V gene is TRBV7-2, the J gene TRBJ2-2, with 7 bases aligning to TRBD1. Germline V gene sequence: CDR1 SGHTA, CDR2 FQGNSA. The J segment lost 9 bases and the V segment lost 6 bases, leaving 19 bases of the junction unmatched. The CDR3 loop spans 17 amino acids. The CDR3 reads CASRFAPGTAVSRELFF. The CDR3 DNA reads as TGTGCCAGCAGGTTTGCCCCCGGGACAGCCGTTTCCAGGGAGCTGTTTTTT. The full variable domain, completed using reference TRBV7-2 and TRBJ2-2, is GAGVSQSPSNKVTEKGKDVELRCDPISGHTALYWYRQSLGQGLEFLIYFQGNSAPDKSGLPSDRFSAERTGGSVSTLTIQRTQQEDSAVYLCASRFAPGTAVSRELFFGEGSRLTVL.

The V gene is TRBV3-1 (or the pseudogene TRBV3-2), the J gene TRBJ1-5; 10 bases are shared with TRBD1. V lost 1 base and J lost 4; bases outside the gene matches: 4. Per germline, CDR1 LGHDT and CDR2 YNNKEL (reference sequence). The CDR3 spans 16 residues. CDR3 in amino acids: CASSQGDRGRNQPQHF. In DNA form, the CDR3 reads TGTGCCAGCAGCCAAGGGGACAGGGGAAGGAATCAGCCCCAGCATTTT.

In its sample, this clone was seen once. The chain employs TRBV6-6 and TRBJ1-1; D unresolved. Germline CDR1 and CDR2: MNHNY and SVGAGI (reference sequence). With 0 bases removed from V and 8 bases from J, the gap between germline ends came to 10 bases. The CDR3 spans 13 residues. The CDR3 DNA is TGTGCCAGCAGTTACTCTAACCAGGTCGAAGCTTTCTTT. This sequence encodes CASSYSNQVEAFF.

The V call is TRBV29-1, the J call TRBJ1-5; no reliable D call. Germline-derived CDR1 and CDR2 are SQVTM and ANQGSEA. The CDR3 consists of 10 residues. The V end lost 6 bases, the J end lost 6 bases, and 6 bases lay between the germline ends. The CDR3 is CSVSSQPQHF. The CDR3 nucleotides are TGCAGCGTCTCCAGTCAGCCCCAGCATTTT.

The rearrangement links TRBV11-3 to TRBJ2-2, with TRBD1 matching over 9 bases. Germline V CDR1 and CDR2: SGHNT, YENEEA. V trimming: 6 bases; J trimming: 5 bases; junction bases outside the gene matches: 4. This CDR3 is 14 amino acids long. The CDR3, as DNA: TGTGCCAGCAGACAGGGGGCGCAAACCGGGGAGCTGTTTTTT. Translating gives CASRQGAQTGELFF.

The chain links TRBV7-8 to TRBJ1-1; tentatively, D is TRBD1 (6 bases). CDR3 length: 15 amino acids. Between the trimmed V and J ends, which lost 2 bases and 6 bases, there was a span of 16 bases. Germline values: CDR1 SGHVS, CDR2 FQNEAQ. CDR3 bases: TGTGCCAGCAGCTTACAACTTACAGGGCGATCTGAAGCTTTCTTT. Its protein product is CASSLQLTGRSEAFF.

The genes are TRBV9 and TRBJ2-7; D uncertain. This CDR3 comprises 16 residues. Trimming took off 0 bases at V and 6 bases at J, with 19 bases between the two ends. Germline assignment: CDR1 SGDLS and CDR2 YYNGEE. The CDR3 loop is CASSVESITSWGEQYF. The CDR3, as DNA: TGTGCCAGCAGCGTAGAATCTATAACCTCTTGGGGCGAGCAGTACTTC.

The rearrangement links TRBV27 to TRBJ2-7, with D tentatively TRBD2 (5 bases). This CDR3 spans 16 amino acids. CDR1 and CDR2 (germline): MNHEY, SMNVEV (reference sequence). V gave up 3 bases and J gave up 6 bases, with 21 bases separating them. CDR3 loop: CASSFRIHGVSGEQYF. DNA of the CDR3: TGTGCCAGCAGTTTCCGGATACACGGGGTTTCGGGCGAGCAGTACTTC.

This chain uses TRBV10-3 with TRBJ2-7; D is tentatively TRBD1 or TRBD2 (5 bases each). The CDR3 is made up of 13 amino acids. Germline lookup yields CDR1 ENHRY and CDR2 SYGVKD. V shed 11 bases and J shed 5 bases, with 19 bases lying between them. The CDR3, as DNA: TGTGCCGTACGACAGTCTCCGGAGGACGAGCAGTACTTC. Amino acid sequence: CAVRQSPEDEQYF.

The chain joins TRBV7-9 to TRBJ1-1; 7 bases fit TRBD1. This CDR3 contains 14 residues. Per the germline V gene, CDR1 is SEHNR and CDR2 is FQNEAQ (reference sequence). The ends lost 5 bases at V and 8 bases at J; junction bases unmatched: 11. CDR3 amino acids: CASSRGQRGQEAFF. Here the CDR3 DNA reads TGTGCCAGCAGCCGCGGCCAGAGGGGGCAGGAAGCTTTCTTT.

The sample holds a few counts of this clone. The chain carries TRBV7-3 and TRBJ1-1; D is possibly TRBD1 (6 bases). Germline V gives CDR1 SGHTA, CDR2 FQGTGA. This CDR3 has 17 amino acids. V was shortened by 1 base and J by 5 bases, with 20 bases between the two germline ends. In nucleotides, the CDR3 is TGTGCCAGCAGCTTAATAGCAGGGGAGGGCGTTGGTACTGAAGCTTTCTTT. Translating it yields CASSLIAGEGVGTEAFF.

This chain connects TRBV5-4 to TRBJ2-1; D call uncertain. The CDR3 has 15 residues. Germline values: CDR1 SGHNT, CDR2 YYREEE (reference sequence). The germline V and J ends were trimmed by 0 bases and 0 bases, with 7 bases remaining between them. Here the CDR3 DNA reads TGTGCCAGCAGCTTGGGAGGCAGCTCCTACAATGAGCAGTTCTTC. Translating it yields CASSLGGSSYNEQFF.

This chain connects TRBV6-6 to TRBJ1-5; possible D gene TRBD1, 5 bases. The CDR3 runs to 16 residues. Between the trimmed V and J ends, which lost 7 bases and 0 bases, there was a span of 16 bases. From germline, CDR1 is MNHNY and CDR2 SVGAGI (reference sequence). The CDR3 region has the DNA TGTGCCAGCAACAACCCGGGGACGTATAGCAATCAGCCCCAGCATTTT. The encoded protein is CASNNPGTYSNQPQHF.

For this clone: The junction and the germline gene differ at one end; a read error may be behind it. The J gene is TRBJ1-4, the V gene TRBV7-6; 9 positions agree with TRBD1. Germline CDR1 SGHVS, CDR2 FNYEAQ. The CDR3 has 15 residues. The CDR3 spells CASSPQGQGVPPYIF. The CDR3 region has the DNA TGTGCCAGCAGCCCTCAGGGACAGGGAGTCCCACCTTATATTTTT.

The rearrangement links TRBV5-1 to TRBJ1-3; 7 bases line up with TRBD1. In germline, CDR1 is SGHRS, CDR2 YFSETQ. The CDR3 has 15 amino acids. J was trimmed by 3 bases and V by 4 bases; bases with no gene match: 7. The CDR3 DNA follows: TGCGCCAGCAGCGAACTACAGGGGCGTGGAAACACCATATATTTT. Encoded protein: CASSELQGRGNTIYF.